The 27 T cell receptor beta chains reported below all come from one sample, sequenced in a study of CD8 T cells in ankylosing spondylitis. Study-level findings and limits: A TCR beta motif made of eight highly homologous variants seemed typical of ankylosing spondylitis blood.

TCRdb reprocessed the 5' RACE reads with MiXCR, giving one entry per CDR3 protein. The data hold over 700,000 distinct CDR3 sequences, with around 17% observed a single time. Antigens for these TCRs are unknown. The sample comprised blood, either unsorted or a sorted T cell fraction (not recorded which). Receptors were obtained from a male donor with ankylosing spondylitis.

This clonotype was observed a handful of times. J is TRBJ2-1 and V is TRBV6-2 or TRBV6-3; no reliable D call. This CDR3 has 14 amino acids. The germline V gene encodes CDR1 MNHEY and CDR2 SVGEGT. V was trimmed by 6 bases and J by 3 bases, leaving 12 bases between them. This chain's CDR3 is CASSRGDVYNEQFF. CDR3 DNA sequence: TGTGCCAGCAGCCGCGGTGACGTCTACAATGAGCAGTTCTTC.

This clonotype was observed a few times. CDR3 DNA: TGTGCCAGCAGCTTGGGCTCCACACCGGGGCATCAGCCCCAGCATTTT. It translates to CASSLGSTPGHQPQHF. The chain couples TRBV5-6 to TRBJ1-5; tentative D call: TRBD1 (5 bases). Per the germline V gene, CDR1 is SGHDT and CDR2 is YYEEEE. The CDR3 runs to 16 residues. V lost 0 bases, J lost 5 bases, and 15 bases lay in between.

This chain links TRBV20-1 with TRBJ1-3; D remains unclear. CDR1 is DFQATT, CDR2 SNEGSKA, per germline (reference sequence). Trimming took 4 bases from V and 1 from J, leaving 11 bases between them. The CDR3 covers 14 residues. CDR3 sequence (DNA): TGCAGTGCTATGGGCAGCGGATCTGGAAACACCATATATTTT. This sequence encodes CSAMGSGSGNTIYF.

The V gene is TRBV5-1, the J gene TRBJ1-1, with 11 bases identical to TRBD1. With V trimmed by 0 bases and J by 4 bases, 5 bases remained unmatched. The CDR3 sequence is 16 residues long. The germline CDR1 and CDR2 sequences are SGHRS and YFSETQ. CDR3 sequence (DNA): TGCGCCAGCAGCTTGGGGACAGGGGGCTATGGCACTGAAGCTTTCTTT. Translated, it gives CASSLGTGGYGTEAFF.

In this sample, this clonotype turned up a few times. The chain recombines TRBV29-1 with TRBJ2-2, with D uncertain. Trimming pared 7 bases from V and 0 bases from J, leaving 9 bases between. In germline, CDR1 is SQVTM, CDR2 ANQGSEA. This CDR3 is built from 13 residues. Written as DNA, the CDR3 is TGCAGCGCCTCCACAGCGAACACCGGGGAGCTGTTTTTT. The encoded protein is CSASTANTGELFF.

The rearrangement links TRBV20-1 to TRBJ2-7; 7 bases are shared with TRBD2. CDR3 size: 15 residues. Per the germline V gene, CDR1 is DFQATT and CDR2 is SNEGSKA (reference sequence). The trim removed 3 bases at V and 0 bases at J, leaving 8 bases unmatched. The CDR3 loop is CSASTPAGSSYEQYF. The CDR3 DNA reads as TGCAGTGCTAGTACCCCAGCGGGAAGCTCCTACGAGCAGTACTTC.

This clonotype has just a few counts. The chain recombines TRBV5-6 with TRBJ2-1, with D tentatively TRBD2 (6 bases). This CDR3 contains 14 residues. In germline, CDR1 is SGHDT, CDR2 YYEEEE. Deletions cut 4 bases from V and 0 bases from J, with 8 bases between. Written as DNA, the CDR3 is TGTGCCAGCAGCGGCGGGAACTCCTACAATGAGCAGTTCTTC. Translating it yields CASSGGNSYNEQFF.

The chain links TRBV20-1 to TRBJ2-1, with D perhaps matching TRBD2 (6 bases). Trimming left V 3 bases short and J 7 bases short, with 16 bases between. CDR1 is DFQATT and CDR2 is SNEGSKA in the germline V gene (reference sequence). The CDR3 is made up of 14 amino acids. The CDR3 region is CSASPTTSINEQFF. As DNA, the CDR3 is TGCAGTGCTAGTCCGACTACTAGCATTAATGAGCAGTTCTTC.

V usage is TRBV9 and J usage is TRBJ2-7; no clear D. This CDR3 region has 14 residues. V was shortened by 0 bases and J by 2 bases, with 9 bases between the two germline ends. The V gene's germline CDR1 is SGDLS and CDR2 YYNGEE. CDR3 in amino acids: CASSVGTRAYEQYF. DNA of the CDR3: TGTGCCAGCAGCGTAGGAACCAGAGCCTACGAGCAGTACTTC. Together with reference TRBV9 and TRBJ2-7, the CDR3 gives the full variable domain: DSGVTQTPKHLITATGQRVTLRCSPRSGDLSVYWYQQSLDQGLQFLIQYYNGEERAKGNILERFSAQQFPDLHSELNLSSLELGDSALYFCASSVGTRAYEQYFGPGTRLTVT.

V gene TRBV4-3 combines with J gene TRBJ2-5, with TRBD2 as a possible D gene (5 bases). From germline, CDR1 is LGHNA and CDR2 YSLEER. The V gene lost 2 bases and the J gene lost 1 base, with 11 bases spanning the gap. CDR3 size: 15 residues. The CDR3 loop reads CASSQRASLQETQYF. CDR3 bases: TGCGCCAGCAGCCAACGGGCTAGCCTCCAAGAGACCCAGTACTTC.

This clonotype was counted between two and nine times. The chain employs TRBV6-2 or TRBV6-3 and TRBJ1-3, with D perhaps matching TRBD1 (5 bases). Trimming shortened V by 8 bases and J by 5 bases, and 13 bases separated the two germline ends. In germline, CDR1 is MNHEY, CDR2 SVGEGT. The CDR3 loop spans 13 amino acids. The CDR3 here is CASRGTARNTIYF. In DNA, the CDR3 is TGTGCCAGCCGAGGGACGGCCCGAAACACCATATATTTT.

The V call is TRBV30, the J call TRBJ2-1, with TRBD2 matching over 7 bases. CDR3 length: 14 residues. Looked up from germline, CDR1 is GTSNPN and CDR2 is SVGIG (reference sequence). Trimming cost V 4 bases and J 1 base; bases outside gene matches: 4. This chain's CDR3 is CAWTHGGSYNEQFF. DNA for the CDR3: TGTGCCTGGACCCACGGGGGGTCCTACAATGAGCAGTTCTTC.

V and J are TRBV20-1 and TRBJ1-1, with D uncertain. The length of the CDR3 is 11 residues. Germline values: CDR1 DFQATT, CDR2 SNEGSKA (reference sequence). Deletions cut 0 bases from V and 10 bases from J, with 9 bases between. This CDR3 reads CSAREIGLAFF. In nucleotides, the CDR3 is TGCAGTGCTAGAGAGATAGGGTTAGCTTTCTTT.

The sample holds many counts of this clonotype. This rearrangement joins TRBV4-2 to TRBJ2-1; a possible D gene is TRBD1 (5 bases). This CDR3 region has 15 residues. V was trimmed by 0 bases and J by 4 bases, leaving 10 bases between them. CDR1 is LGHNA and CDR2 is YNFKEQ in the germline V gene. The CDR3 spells CASSQERQKYNEQFF. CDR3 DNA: TGTGCCAGCAGCCAAGAGCGACAGAAATACAATGAGCAGTTCTTC.

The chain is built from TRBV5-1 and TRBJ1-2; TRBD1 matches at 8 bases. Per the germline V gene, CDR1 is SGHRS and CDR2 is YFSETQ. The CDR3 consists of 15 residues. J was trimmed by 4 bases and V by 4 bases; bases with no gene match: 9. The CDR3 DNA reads TGCGCCAGCAGCCTGGGAGGGACAGGCCTCTATGGCTACACCTTC. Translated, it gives CASSLGGTGLYGYTF.

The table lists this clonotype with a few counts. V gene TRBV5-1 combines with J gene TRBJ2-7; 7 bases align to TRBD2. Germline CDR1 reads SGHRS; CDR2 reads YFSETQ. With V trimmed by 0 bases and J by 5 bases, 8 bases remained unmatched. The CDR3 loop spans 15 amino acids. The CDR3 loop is CASSLVPGAGNEQYF. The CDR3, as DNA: TGCGCCAGCAGCTTGGTTCCGGGAGCGGGGAACGAGCAGTACTTC.

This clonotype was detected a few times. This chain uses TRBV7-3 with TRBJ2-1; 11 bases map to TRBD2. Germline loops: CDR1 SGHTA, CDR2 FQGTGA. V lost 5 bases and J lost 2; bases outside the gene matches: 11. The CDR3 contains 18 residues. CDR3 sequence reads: CASSASTSGAVPYNEQFF. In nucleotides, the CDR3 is TGTGCCAGCAGCGCCTCGACTAGCGGGGCGGTTCCCTACAATGAGCAGTTCTTC. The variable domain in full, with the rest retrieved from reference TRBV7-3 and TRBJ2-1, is GAGVSQTPSNKVTEKGKYVELRCDPISGHTALYWYRQSLGQGPEFLIYFQGTGAADDSGLPNDRFFAVRPEGSVSTLKIQRTERGDSAVYLCASSASTSGAVPYNEQFFGPGTRLTVL.

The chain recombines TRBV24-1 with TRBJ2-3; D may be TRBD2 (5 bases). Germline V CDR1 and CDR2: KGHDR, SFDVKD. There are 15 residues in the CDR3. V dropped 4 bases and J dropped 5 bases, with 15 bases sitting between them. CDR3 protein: CATSDAANTRDTQYF. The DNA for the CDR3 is TGTGCCACCAGTGACGCCGCAAATACTAGAGATACGCAGTATTTT.

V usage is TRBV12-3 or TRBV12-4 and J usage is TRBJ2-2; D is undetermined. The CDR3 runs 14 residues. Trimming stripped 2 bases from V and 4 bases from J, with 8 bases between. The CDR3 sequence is CASSLSTGTGELFF. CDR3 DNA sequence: TGTGCCAGCAGTTTAAGTACCGGCACCGGGGAGCTGTTTTTT.

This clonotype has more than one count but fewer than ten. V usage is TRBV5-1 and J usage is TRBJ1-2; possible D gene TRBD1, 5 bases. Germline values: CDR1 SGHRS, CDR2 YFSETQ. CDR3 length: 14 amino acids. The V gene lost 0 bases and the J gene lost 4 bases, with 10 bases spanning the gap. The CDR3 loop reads CASSLGGGVYGYTF. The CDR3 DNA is TGCGCCAGCAGCTTGGGCGGGGGAGTCTATGGCTACACCTTC.

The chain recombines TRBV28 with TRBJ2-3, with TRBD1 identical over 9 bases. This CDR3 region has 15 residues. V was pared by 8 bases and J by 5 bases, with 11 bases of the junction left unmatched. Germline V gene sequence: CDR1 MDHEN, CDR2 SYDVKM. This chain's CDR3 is CASSTGGTGRDTQYF. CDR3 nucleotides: TGTGCCAGCTCTACAGGGGGGACAGGGAGAGATACGCAGTATTTT. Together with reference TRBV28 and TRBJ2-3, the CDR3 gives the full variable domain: DVKVTQSSRYLVKRTGEKVFLECVQDMDHENMFWYRQDPGLGLRLIYFSYDVKMKEKGDIPEGYSVSREKKERFSLILESASTNQTSMYLCASSTGGTGRDTQYFGPGTRLTVL.

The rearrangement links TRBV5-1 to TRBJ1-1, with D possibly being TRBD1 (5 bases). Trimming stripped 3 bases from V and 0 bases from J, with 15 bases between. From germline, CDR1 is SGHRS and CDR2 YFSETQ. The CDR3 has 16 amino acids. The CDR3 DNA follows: TGCGCCAGCAGCTGGGACCCTGGGCGGATGAACACTGAAGCTTTCTTT. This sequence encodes CASSWDPGRMNTEAFF.

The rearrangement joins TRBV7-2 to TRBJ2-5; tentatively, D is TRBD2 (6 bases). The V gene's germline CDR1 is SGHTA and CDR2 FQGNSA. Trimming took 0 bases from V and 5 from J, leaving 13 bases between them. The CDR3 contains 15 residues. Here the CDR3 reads CASSLALGGGETQYF. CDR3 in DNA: TGTGCCAGCAGCTTAGCGCTGGGGGGTGGGGAGACCCAGTACTTC. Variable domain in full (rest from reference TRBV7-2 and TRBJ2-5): GAGVSQSPSNKVTEKGKDVELRCDPISGHTALYWYRQSLGQGLEFLIYFQGNSAPDKSGLPSDRFSAERTGGSVSTLTIQRTQQEDSAVYLCASSLALGGGETQYFGPGTRLLVL.

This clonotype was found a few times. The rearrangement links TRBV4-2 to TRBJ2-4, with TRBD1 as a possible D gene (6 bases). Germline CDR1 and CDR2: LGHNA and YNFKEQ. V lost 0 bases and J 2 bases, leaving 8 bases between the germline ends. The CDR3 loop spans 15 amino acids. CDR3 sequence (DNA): TGTGCCAGCAGCCAAGAACAGGGTTCCAAAAACATTCAGTACTTC. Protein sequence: CASSQEQGSKNIQYF.

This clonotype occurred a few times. The CDR3: CAWSPGLSTDTQYF. Written as DNA, the CDR3 is TGTGCCTGGAGTCCGGGCCTTAGCACAGATACGCAGTATTTT. The J gene is TRBJ2-3, the V gene TRBV30; no firm D call. The CDR3 consists of 14 residues. Germline CDR1 GTSNPN, CDR2 SVGIG (reference sequence). The V and J ends lost 2 bases and 0 bases respectively, with 9 bases between them.

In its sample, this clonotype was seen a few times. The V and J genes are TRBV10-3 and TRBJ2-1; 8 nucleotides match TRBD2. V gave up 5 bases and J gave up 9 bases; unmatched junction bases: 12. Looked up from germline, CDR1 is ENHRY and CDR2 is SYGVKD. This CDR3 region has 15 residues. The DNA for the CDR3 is TGTGCCATCAGTACCCGGGAGGGGGGGAGAGGTGAGCAGTTCTTC. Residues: CAISTREGGRGEQFF.

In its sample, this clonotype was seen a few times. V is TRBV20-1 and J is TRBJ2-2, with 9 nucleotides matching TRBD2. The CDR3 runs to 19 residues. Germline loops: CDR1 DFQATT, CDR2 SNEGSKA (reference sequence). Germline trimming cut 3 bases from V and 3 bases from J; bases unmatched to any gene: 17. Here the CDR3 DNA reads TGCAGTGCTAGTGGGGTGTTAGCGGGAGAAAATTCGGACACCGGGGAGCTGTTTTTT. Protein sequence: CSASGVLAGENSDTGELFF.